The 25 T cell receptor beta chains below were found in one sample sequenced in a study of untreated major depressive disorder. TCRdb's copy holds only in-frame clones and misses some; the assay was immunoSEQ multiplex PCR. Of more than 20,000 clones in the sample, approximately 92% were seen once. Sequencing was performed on CD4+ T cells from PBMCs. Receptors originate from a young man in good health.

The V gene is TRBV27, the J gene TRBJ2-5, with 12 bases that match TRBD2. The CDR3 loop spans 15 amino acids. Germline CDR1 reads MNHEY; CDR2 reads SMNVEV (reference sequence). With 0 bases clipped from V and 5 bases from J, the junction kept 1 base outside the gene matches. Here the CDR3 reads CASSLSTSGSETQYF. The CDR3 DNA follows: TGTGCCAGCAGTTTATCGACTAGCGGGAGTGAGACCCAGTACTTC.

The V gene is TRBV4-1, the J gene TRBJ2-3; D tentatively fits TRBD1 or TRBD2 (5 bases each). V was cut by 0 bases and J by 4 bases, with 11 bases left in between. This CDR3 has 15 amino acids. Germline V gives CDR1 MGHRA, CDR2 YSYEKL. The CDR3 nucleotides are TGCGCCAGCAGCCAAGATAGGGGACGCCCAGATACGCAGTATTTT. Encoded protein: CASSQDRGRPDTQYF.

This sequence joins TRBV12-5 and TRBJ2-2; TRBD2 agrees at 9 bases. CDR1 and CDR2 from the germline V gene are LGHNT and FRNRAP. The CDR3 extends over 18 amino acids. Unmatched junction bases numbered 14, after V lost 2 bases and J lost 7 bases. CDR3 bases: TGTGCTAGTGGTTTGTGGGAGAGGGGACTAGCTCTTCACGGGGAGCTGTTTTTT. This sequence encodes CASGLWERGLALHGELFF.

The V call is TRBV20-1, the J call TRBJ2-3; D is ambiguous. CDR1 and CDR2 from the germline V gene are DFQATT and SNEGSKA (reference sequence). V lost 2 bases, J lost 6 bases, and 6 bases lay in between. This CDR3 has 11 residues. CDR3: CSARYRDTQYF. The CDR3 nucleotides read TGCAGTGCTAGATATAGGGATACGCAGTATTTT.

DNA for the CDR3: TGTGCCAGCAGCCGTCGGTACACAGATACGCAGTATTTT. Protein: CASSRRYTDTQYF. The J gene is TRBJ2-3, the V gene TRBV11-1; D gene unclear. This CDR3 is 13 amino acids long. The germline CDR1 and CDR2 sequences are SGHAT and FQDESV (reference sequence). The germline V and J ends were trimmed by 5 bases and 2 bases, with 8 bases remaining between them.

This chain links TRBV5-1 with TRBJ2-5, with D possibly being TRBD1 or TRBD2 (6 bases each). Germline V gives CDR1 SGHRS, CDR2 YFSETQ. Trimming removed 4 bases at V and 2 bases at J, with 15 bases between. The CDR3 consists of 15 residues. This CDR3 reads CASSKEGGGQETQYF. CDR3 sequence (DNA): TGCGCCAGCAGCAAAGAGGGGGGTGGACAAGAGACCCAGTACTTC.

V usage is TRBV4-3 and J usage is TRBJ2-7, with 7 bases fitting TRBD1. The CDR3 spans 17 residues. The germline V gene has CDR1 LGHNA and CDR2 YSLEER. V gave up 2 bases and J gave up 3 bases; unmatched junction bases: 13. The CDR3 reads CASSQQLTGVGNYEQYF. DNA of the CDR3: TGCGCCAGCAGCCAACAGCTTACAGGGGTGGGAAACTACGAGCAGTACTTC.

V and J are TRBV10-3 and TRBJ2-3; 15 bases map to TRBD2. This CDR3 has 16 amino acids. Germline V gene sequence: CDR1 ENHRY, CDR2 SYGVKD. V shed 2 bases and J 6 bases; nucleotides not matched to a gene: 3. CDR3 in DNA: TGTGCCATCAGTGAGCGGGGGACTAGCGGGAGGGATACGCAGTATTTT. The encoded protein is CAISERGTSGRDTQYF.

The chain links TRBV30 to TRBJ1-1; 7 nucleotides line up with TRBD1. CDR3 length equals 12 residues. Per germline, CDR1 GTSNPN and CDR2 SVGIG (reference sequence). V lost 8 bases to trimming and J lost 7 bases; unmatched junction nucleotides: 10. The CDR3 nucleotides read TGTGCCGGCCGGGACAGTTCCCTTGAAGCTTTCTTT. Its translation: CAGRDSSLEAFF.

V and J are TRBV5-1 and TRBJ2-3; possible D gene TRBD2, 6 bases. The CDR3 spans 14 residues. V lost 4 bases and J lost 0, with 9 bases in between. CDR1 is SGHRS and CDR2 is YFSETQ in the germline V gene. CDR3 in DNA: TGCGCCAGCAGCGGACTAAGGAGCACAGATACGCAGTATTTT. This gives the protein CASSGLRSTDTQYF.

The gene calls are TRBV4-2 and TRBJ2-2; possibly TRBD1 or TRBD2 for D (6 bases each). Germline CDR1 reads LGHNA; CDR2 reads YNFKEQ. The CDR3 covers 17 residues. The V end lost 4 bases, the J end lost 3 bases, and 18 bases lay between the germline ends. CDR3 nucleotides: TGTGCCAGCAGCCCGAAAGGGGGGAGTAGGGACACCGGGGAGCTGTTTTTT. Translation gives CASSPKGGSRDTGELFF.

The rearrangement links TRBV4-1 to TRBJ2-2, with D possibly matching TRBD2 (7 bases). Trimming took off 4 bases at V and 1 base at J, with 16 bases between the two ends. In germline, CDR1 is MGHRA, CDR2 YSYEKL. The CDR3 length is 17 residues. This CDR3 is CASSPRGASGNTGELFF. For the CDR3, the DNA is TGCGCCAGCAGCCCCCGGGGGGCTAGCGGGAACACCGGGGAGCTGTTTTTT.

V gene TRBV5-1 combines with J gene TRBJ1-2; unclear D gene. The V end lost 1 base, the J end lost 6 bases, and 13 bases lay between the germline ends. Germline lookup yields CDR1 SGHRS and CDR2 YFSETQ. The CDR3 is 14 residues long. The CDR3 nucleotides are TGCGCCAGCAGCTTGTTTTTGGGCGGGGATGGCTACACCTTC. It translates to CASSLFLGGDGYTF.

The chain joins TRBV7-9 to TRBJ1-2; a possible D gene is TRBD1 (6 bases). Germline CDR1 reads SEHNR; CDR2 reads FQNEAQ (reference sequence). With 3 bases removed from V and 2 bases from J, the gap between germline ends came to 10 bases. This CDR3 comprises 14 residues. CDR3 sequence (DNA): TGTGCCAGCAGCTTGTCGACAGGAAACTATGGCTACACCTTC. Protein product: CASSLSTGNYGYTF.

The chain employs TRBV5-1 and TRBJ2-1; TRBD2 aligns across 11 bases. V was clipped by 6 bases and J by 5 bases; unmatched bases: 7. The CDR3 has 15 residues. The germline CDR1 and CDR2 sequences are SGHRS and YFSETQ. This CDR3 is CASTTSGSPHNEQFF. CDR3 in DNA: TGCGCCAGCACCACTAGCGGGAGTCCCCACAATGAGCAGTTCTTC.

The chain links TRBV27 to TRBJ1-2, with D uncertain. The CDR3 has 14 residues. Germline CDR1 MNHEY, CDR2 SMNVEV (reference sequence). V was trimmed by 2 bases and J by 0 bases, leaving 7 bases between them. This CDR3 reads CASSLAGTNYGYTF. In DNA, the CDR3 is TGTGCCAGCAGTTTAGCCGGGACTAACTATGGCTACACCTTC.

This chain joins TRBV4-2 and TRBJ2-5, with 8 bases lining up with TRBD2. Germline CDR1 reads LGHNA; CDR2 reads YNFKEQ. The CDR3 is 16 residues long. Losses at the gene ends were 1 base for V and 0 bases for J; bases not matched to a gene: 4. The CDR3 DNA is TGTGCCAGCAGCCAAGGGGGACTAGTTAACCAAGAGACCCAGTACTTC. Translation gives CASSQGGLVNQETQYF.

This chain uses TRBV6-5 with TRBJ1-1; no clear D. V lost 6 bases, J lost 1 base, and 9 bases lay in between. Germline assignment: CDR1 MNHEY and CDR2 SVGAGI. This CDR3 contains 13 residues. This CDR3 reads CASSRTANTEAFF. CDR3 DNA sequence: TGTGCCAGCAGCAGGACGGCGAACACTGAAGCTTTCTTT.

V is TRBV4-3 and J is TRBJ1-1; D unclear. There are 16 residues in the CDR3. Trimming stripped 0 bases from V and 2 bases from J, with 13 bases between. Germline values: CDR1 LGHNA, CDR2 YSLEER. This CDR3 reads CASSQEFTRFNTEAFF. CDR3 sequence (DNA): TGCGCCAGCAGCCAAGAGTTTACAAGGTTTAACACTGAAGCTTTCTTT.

This sequence joins TRBV10-3 and TRBJ1-2, with a weak D call TRBD1 (6 bases). The CDR3 is 14 amino acids. The ends were cut back, 0 bases at V and 6 bases at J, with 11 bases in the middle. Germline lookup yields CDR1 ENHRY and CDR2 SYGVKD. CDR3 in DNA: TGTGCCATCAGTGAGTCTCGGGACATCGATGGCTACACCTTC. Amino acid sequence: CAISESRDIDGYTF.

This sequence joins TRBV30 and TRBJ1-6; D uncertain. Germline V gene lookup returns CDR1 GTSNPN and CDR2 SVGIG (reference sequence). V dropped 7 bases and J dropped 4 bases, with 17 bases sitting between them. The CDR3 runs 15 residues. CDR3 sequence: CAFTWSGLYNSPLHF. The CDR3 nucleotides read TGTGCCTTCACCTGGAGCGGGCTTTATAATTCACCCCTCCACTTT.

The rearrangement joins TRBV5-1 to TRBJ2-7; D not resolved. This CDR3 spans 14 amino acids. Trimming cost V 0 bases and J 2 bases, with 9 bases left between them. Germline-derived CDR1 and CDR2 are SGHRS and YFSETQ. The CDR3 bases are TGCGCCAGCAGCTTGGCCAGTTTTCCCTACGAGCAGTACTTC. Encoded protein: CASSLASFPYEQYF.

The V gene is TRBV28, the J gene TRBJ1-2, with 7 bases lining up with TRBD1. CDR3 length equals 12 residues. Germline CDR1 MDHEN, CDR2 SYDVKM. The V segment lost 6 bases and the J segment 4 bases; nucleotides outside the gene matches: 2. The CDR3 loop reads CASRPGGYGYTF. As DNA, the CDR3 is TGTGCCAGCAGGCCAGGGGGCTATGGCTACACCTTC.

V and J are TRBV10-3 and TRBJ1-5, with a weak D call TRBD1 (5 bases). V lost 6 bases and J lost 4, with 16 bases in between. The CDR3 has 15 residues. Germline values: CDR1 ENHRY, CDR2 SYGVKD. CDR3 amino acids: CAISVAGTGNQPQHF. The CDR3 region has the DNA TGTGCCATCAGCGTGGCAGGGACGGGAAATCAGCCCCAGCATTTT.

The chain joins TRBV28 to TRBJ2-7, with 8 positions matching TRBD2. V was pared by 7 bases and J by 4 bases, with 9 bases of the junction left unmatched. The CDR3 sequence is 14 residues long. Germline V lookup: CDR1 MDHEN, CDR2 SYDVKM. The CDR3 DNA reads as TGTGCCAGCACTCTGTGGCGGGAGGATTACGAGCAGTACTTC. Encoded protein: CASTLWREDYEQYF.